One TCR beta chain is described in this entry. These data come from a study of blood T cell repertoires in COVID-19. Looking at the study overall: Material from acute and convalescent COVID-19 was sourced from the United States, Italy and Spain. T cells, B-cell-depleted T cells, or PBMCs supplied cDNA or gDNA.

Original processing methods: Estimation of nucleated cell counts was performed using reference gene primer amplification. Using immunoSEQ multiplex PCR, the repertoire was profiled, and TCRdb retains in-frame clones only, with some absent. For V, J and clone size, that table is used; D and trimming come from the DNA. The sample has 540,000 or so clones, less than 90% seen once. This CDR3 region has 13 residues. The V gene end was trimmed by 5 bases and the J gene end by 5 bases; junction bases not matched to a gene: 4. Germline CDR1 reads SEHNR; CDR2 reads FQNEAQ (reference sequence). The rearrangement joins TRBV7-9 to TRBJ2-7; the match to TRBD1 covers 9 bases. The specimen sequenced was peripheral blood. The clonotype comes from a woman aged 50 to 65 with COVID-19, enrolled during active disease. CDR3: CASSRTGVNEQYF. The CDR3 DNA sequence: TGTGCCAGCAGCCGGACAGGGGTAAACGAGCAGTACTTC.